This T cell receptor beta chain originates from a study of T cells in women clearing cervical HPV infection. TCR beta CDR3 amplified by multiplex PCR from roughly 1,300 ng genomic DNA. This table comes from immunoSEQ multiplex PCR, and its TCRdb copy is limited to in-frame clones, with some not included. This table lists roughly 30,000 clones. Concerning this clone itself: The sequence runs out 3 residues before the end of the CDR3; the remainder is reconstructed from the germline J gene.

The trim removed 1 base at V and 8 bases at J, leaving 5 bases unmatched. The CDR3 sequence is 15 residues long. Germline-derived CDR1 and CDR2 are GTSNPN and SVGIG (reference sequence). This receptor was obtained from a woman between 18 and 70 years old with a cervical HPV16 infection that either progressed to CIN3+ or cleared (not recorded which). The chain combines TRBV30 with TRBJ1-6, with 10 bases that match TRBD1. The sample was blood buffy coat. CDR3 amino acids: CAWSEDRGQYSPLHF. Partial CDR3 DNA: TGTGCCTGGAGTGAAGACAGGGGGCAGTATTCACCC.